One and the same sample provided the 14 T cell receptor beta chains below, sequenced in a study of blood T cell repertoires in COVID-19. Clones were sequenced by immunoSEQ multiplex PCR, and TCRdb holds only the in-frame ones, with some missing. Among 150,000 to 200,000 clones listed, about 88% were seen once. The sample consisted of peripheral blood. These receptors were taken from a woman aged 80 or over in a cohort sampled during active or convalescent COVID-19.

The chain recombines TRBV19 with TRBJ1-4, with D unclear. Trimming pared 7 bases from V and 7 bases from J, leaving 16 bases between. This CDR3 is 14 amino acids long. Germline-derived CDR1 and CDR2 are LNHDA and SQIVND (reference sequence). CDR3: CASIERGKGEKLFF. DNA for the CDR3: TGTGCCAGTATTGAGCGGGGAAAAGGTGAAAAACTGTTTTTT.

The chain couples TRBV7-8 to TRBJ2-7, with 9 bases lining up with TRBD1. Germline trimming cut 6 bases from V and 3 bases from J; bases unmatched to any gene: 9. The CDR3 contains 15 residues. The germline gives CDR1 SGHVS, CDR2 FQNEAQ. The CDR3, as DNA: TGTGCCAGCAGGGGACCGGGACAGGGCATCTACGAGCAGTACTTC. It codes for CASRGPGQGIYEQYF. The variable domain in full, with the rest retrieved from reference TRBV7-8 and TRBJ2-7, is GAGVSQSPRYKVAKRGQDVALRCDPISGHVSLFWYQQALGQGPEFLTYFQNEAQLDKSGLPSDRFFAERPEGSVSTLKIQRTQQEDSAVYLCASRGPGQGIYEQYFGPGTRLTVT.

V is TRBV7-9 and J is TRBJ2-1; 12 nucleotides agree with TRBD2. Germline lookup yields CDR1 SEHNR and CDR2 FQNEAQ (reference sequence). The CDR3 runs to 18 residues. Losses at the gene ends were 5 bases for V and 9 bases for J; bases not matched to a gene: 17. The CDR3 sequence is CASSPNRGLAGYSSEQFF. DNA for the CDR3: TGTGCCAGCAGCCCGAATAGGGGACTAGCGGGTTACTCCAGTGAGCAGTTCTTC.

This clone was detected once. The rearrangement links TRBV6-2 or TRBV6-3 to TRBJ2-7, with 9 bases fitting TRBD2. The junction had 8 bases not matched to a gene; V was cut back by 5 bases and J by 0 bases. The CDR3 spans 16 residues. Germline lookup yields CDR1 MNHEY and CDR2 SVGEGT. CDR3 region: CASSTKRGAASYEQYF. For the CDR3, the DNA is TGTGCCAGCAGTACCAAGCGGGGGGCGGCCTCCTACGAGCAGTACTTC.

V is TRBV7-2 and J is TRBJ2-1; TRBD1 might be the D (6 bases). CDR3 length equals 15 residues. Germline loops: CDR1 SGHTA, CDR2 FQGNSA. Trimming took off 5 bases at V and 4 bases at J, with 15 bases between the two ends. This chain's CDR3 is CASSRPNREYNEQFF. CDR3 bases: TGTGCCAGCAGCCGGCCGAACAGGGAATACAATGAGCAGTTCTTC.

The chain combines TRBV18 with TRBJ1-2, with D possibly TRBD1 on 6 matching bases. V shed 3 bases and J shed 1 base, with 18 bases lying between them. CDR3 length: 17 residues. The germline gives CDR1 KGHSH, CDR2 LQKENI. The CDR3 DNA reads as TGTGCCAGCTCACCTCTTACTGTGACAGGAATTAACTATGGCTACACCTTC. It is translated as CASSPLTVTGINYGYTF.

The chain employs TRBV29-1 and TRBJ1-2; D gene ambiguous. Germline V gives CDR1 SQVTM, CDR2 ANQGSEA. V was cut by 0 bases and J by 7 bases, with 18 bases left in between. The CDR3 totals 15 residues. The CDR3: CSVEDGARRAGGYTF. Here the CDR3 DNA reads TGCAGCGTTGAAGATGGCGCAAGGAGGGCTGGTGGCTACACCTTC.

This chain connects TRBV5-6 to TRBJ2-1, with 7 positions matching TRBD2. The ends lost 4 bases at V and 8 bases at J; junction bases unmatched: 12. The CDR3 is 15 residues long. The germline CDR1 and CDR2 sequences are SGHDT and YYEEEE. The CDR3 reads CASSPGLAARDEQFF. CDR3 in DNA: TGTGCCAGCAGCCCGGGGCTAGCGGCCAGGGATGAGCAGTTCTTC.

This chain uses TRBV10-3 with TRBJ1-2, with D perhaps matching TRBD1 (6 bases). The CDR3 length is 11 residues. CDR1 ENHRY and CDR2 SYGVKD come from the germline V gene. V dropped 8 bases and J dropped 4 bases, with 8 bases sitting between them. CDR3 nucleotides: TGTGCCATCCAGGACAGCTATGGCTACACCTTC. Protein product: CAIQDSYGYTF.

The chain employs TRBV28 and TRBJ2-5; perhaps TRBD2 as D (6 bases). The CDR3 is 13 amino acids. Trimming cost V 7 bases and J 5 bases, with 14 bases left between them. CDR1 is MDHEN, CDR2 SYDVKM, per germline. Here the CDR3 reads CASTLSGEETQYF. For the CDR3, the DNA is TGTGCCAGCACCCTGTCGGGGGAGGAGACCCAGTACTTC.

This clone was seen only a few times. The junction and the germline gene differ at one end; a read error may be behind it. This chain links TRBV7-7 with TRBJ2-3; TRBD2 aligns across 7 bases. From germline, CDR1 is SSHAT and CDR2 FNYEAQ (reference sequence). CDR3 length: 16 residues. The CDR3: CASRAPQRGATDTQYF. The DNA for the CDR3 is TGTGCTAGCAGGGCCCCTCAGCGGGGCGCAACAGATACGCAGTATTTT.

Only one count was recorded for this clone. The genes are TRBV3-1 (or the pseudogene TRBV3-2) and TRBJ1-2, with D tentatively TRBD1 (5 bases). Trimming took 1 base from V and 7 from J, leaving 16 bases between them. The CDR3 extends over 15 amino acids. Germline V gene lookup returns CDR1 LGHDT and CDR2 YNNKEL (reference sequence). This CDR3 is CASSQGSGGAVGYTF. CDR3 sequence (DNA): TGTGCCAGCAGCCAAGGGTCCGGGGGAGCTGTTGGCTACACCTTC.

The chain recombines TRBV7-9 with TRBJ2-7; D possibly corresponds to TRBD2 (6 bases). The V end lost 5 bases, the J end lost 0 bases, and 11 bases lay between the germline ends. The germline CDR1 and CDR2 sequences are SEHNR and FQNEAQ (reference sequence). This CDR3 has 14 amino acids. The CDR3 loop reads CASSRDLSSYEQYV. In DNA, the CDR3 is TGTGCCAGCAGCCGGGACTTATCCTCCTACGAGCAGTACGTC.

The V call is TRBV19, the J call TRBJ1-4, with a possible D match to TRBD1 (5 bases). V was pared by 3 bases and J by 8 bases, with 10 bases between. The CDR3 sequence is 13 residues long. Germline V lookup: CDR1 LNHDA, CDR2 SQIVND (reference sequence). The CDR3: CASSMGLREKLFF. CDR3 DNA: TGTGCCAGTAGTATGGGGCTCAGGGAAAAACTGTTTTTT.